This T cell receptor (beta chain) was recorded in a study of regulatory T cells in long-lasting Graves disease. Study-level findings and limits: Patients with persistent disease shared 2,741 public clonotypes, outpacing the approximately 870 shared by new patients.

Time point in this sample: newly diagnosed GD, antithyroid drugs for less than 3 months. Researchers made the TCR library from RNA that was extracted from PBMCs. Peripheral blood, roughly 10 milliliters of it, was drawn into EDTA tubes. The CDR3 covers 15 residues. Trimming took 1 base from V and 5 from J, leaving 17 bases between them. Germline CDR1 is GTSNPN and CDR2 is SVGIG (reference sequence). This clonotype was counted a few times. Its antigen is unidentified. TCR beta libraries were built with iRepertoire HTBI primers and Arm-PCR of CDR3 regions. TCRdb reanalysed the multiplex PCR reads using MiXCR and keeps one entry per CDR3 protein. Seen here are around 480,000 distinct CDR3 sequences, about 17% observed once, and the top ten hold 12%. The sample was also linked to a second study, of T cells in Graves' hyperthyroidism and ophthalmopathy.

This sequence joins TRBV30 and TRBJ1-1; D is unresolved. The sequencing here drew on peripheral blood mononuclear cells (PBMCs), taken at new diagnosis, from a patient treated with antithyroid drugs. The sequence derives from a middle-aged man with Graves disease. In nucleotides, the CDR3 is TGTGCCTGGAGTGCCCAGCCCTCGACGGGAACTGAAGCTTTCTTT. This codes for CAWSAQPSTGTEAFF.